The present T cell receptor beta chain was sequenced within a study of T cells in Graves' hyperthyroidism and ophthalmopathy. On the study more broadly: Specimen type is peripheral blood, collected at initial diagnosis prior to any treatment.

RNA transcripts provided the source from which TCR beta CDR3 regions were amplified. TCR CDR3 regions were first amplified by RT-PCR with HTBI primers. TCRdb re-derived calls from the multiplex PCR reads in MiXCR, one entry per CDR3 protein. The sample yields 650,000 to 750,000 distinct CDR3 sequences, around 15% seen once. This clonotype was counted once. CDR3 length equals 15 residues. Germline lookup yields CDR1 SGHVS and CDR2 FQNEAQ. V dropped 6 bases and J dropped 4 bases, with 16 bases sitting between them. Newly diagnosed hyperthyroidism patients aged 18 to 65 years had disease lasting under 2 months.

This TCR was sampled from a woman between 18 and 29 years old with Graves' hyperthyroidism. Sequenced sample: blood. The rearrangement joins TRBV7-8 to TRBJ1-5, with D possibly TRBD1 on 6 matching bases. CDR3: CASSSLRDINQPQHF. The CDR3 nucleotides are TGTGCCAGCAGTTCCCTCCGGGACATAAATCAGCCCCAGCATTTT. Combining the CDR3 with reference TRBV7-8 and TRBJ1-5 gives the whole variable domain GAGVSQSPRYKVAKRGQDVALRCDPISGHVSLFWYQQALGQGPEFLTYFQNEAQLDKSGLPSDRFFAERPEGSVSTLKIQRTQQEDSAVYLCASSSLRDINQPQHFGDGTRLSIL.